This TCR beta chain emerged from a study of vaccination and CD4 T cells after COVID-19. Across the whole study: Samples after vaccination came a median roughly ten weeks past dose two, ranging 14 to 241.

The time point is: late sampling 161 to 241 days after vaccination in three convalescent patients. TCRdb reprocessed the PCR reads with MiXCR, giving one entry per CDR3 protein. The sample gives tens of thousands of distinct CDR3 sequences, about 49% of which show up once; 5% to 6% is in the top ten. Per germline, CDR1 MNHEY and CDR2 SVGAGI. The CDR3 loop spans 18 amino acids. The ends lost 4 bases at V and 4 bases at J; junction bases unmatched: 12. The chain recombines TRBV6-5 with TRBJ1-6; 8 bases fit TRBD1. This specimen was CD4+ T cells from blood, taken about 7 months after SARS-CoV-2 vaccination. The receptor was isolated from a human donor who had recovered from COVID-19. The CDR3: CASSSDLRGPYYNSPLHF. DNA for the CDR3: TGTGCCAGCAGTTCCGACCTCAGGGGGCCCTATTATAATTCACCCCTCCACTTT.